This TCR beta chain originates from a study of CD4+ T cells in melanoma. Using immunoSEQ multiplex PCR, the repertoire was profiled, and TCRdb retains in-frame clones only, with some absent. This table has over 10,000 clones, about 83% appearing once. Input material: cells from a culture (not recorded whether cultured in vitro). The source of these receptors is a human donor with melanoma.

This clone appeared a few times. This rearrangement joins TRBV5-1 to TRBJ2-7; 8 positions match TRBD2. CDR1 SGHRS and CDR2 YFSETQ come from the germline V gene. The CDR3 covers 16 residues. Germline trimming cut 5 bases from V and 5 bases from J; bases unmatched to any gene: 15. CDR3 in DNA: TGCGCCAGCAGATCGGAGCGGGGGAGACCAAGTGACGAGCAGTACTTC. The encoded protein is CASRSERGRPSDEQYF.